This TCR beta chain was documented in a study of CD4 and CD8 cells across lung adenocarcinoma regions. TCRdb itself ran the PCR reads through MiXCR, one entry per CDR3 protein. The table has tens of thousands of distinct CDR3 sequences, roughly 50% seen once; the top ten hold about a quarter. This clonotype was seen many times. This could be a read error, since a much larger clone is one nucleotide away. The patients had localized lung adenocarcinoma, a non-small cell subtype. Deletions cut 3 bases from V and 10 bases from J, with 13 bases between. This CDR3 has 13 amino acids. The germline CDR1 and CDR2 sequences are MNHNS and SASEGT.

The sample comprised CD8+ T cells from the center of a lung tumor. The TCR comes from a female donor with lung adenocarcinoma. The CD4 and CD8 labels of this study may be unreliable. The chain couples TRBV6-1 to TRBJ2-1; possible D gene TRBD1, 5 bases. The CDR3 bases are TGTGCCAGCAGTGACAGGGATCCCCTCGAGCAGTTCTTC. As protein: CASSDRDPLEQFF.